The 8 T cell receptor beta chains reported below all come from one sample, sequenced in a study of T cells in Graves' hyperthyroidism and ophthalmopathy. TCR beta CDR3 regions were amplified from RNA transcripts. Primed by the HTBI set, a first-round RT-PCR was run on the TCR CDR3. TCRdb itself ran the multiplex PCR reads through MiXCR, one entry per CDR3 protein. The top ten hold 13% to 15% of the sample, which has roughly 420,000 distinct CDR3 sequences, 15% to 19% seen once. Sequenced sample: blood. Receptors originate from a woman aged 18-29 years with Graves' hyperthyroidism.

This clonotype was seen a few times. The genes are TRBV6-1 and TRBJ1-3; a weak D match, TRBD1 (5 bases). The V end lost 5 bases, the J end lost 2 bases, and 10 bases lay between the germline ends. The CDR3 contains 14 residues. The germline CDR1 and CDR2 sequences are MNHNS and SASEGT. CDR3 protein: CASSRQGTGNTIYF. In DNA, the CDR3 is TGTGCCAGCAGTCGCCAGGGTACTGGAAACACCATATATTTT.

This clonotype was recorded a few times. The J gene is TRBJ2-6, the V gene TRBV7-9; 7 positions agree with TRBD1. V shed 0 bases, J shed 0 bases, and the junction held 5 bases outside the gene matches. This CDR3 is 18 amino acids long. Germline V gene sequence: CDR1 SEHNR, CDR2 FQNEAQ (reference sequence). In DNA, the CDR3 is TGTGCCAGCAGCTTAGCCCGGGACAGCATCTCTGGGGCCAACGTCCTGACTTTC. The encoded protein is CASSLARDSISGANVLTF.

Comment on this clonotype: A much more abundant neighbour one base away suggests this may be a read error. The chain joins TRBV7-2 to TRBJ2-1, with TRBD2 matching over 13 bases. The length of the CDR3 is 16 residues. The germline V gene encodes CDR1 SGHTA and CDR2 FQGNSA. Here the CDR3 DNA reads TGTGCCGGCAGCTCCCCGACTAGCGGGGGGCCTAATGAGCAGTTCTTC. It encodes CAGSSPTSGGPNEQFF.

This clonotype was observed many times. J is TRBJ2-5 and V is TRBV6-1; TRBD2 might be the D (6 bases). The germline V gene encodes CDR1 MNHNS and CDR2 SASEGT. The length of the CDR3 is 15 residues. The germline V and J ends were trimmed by 5 bases and 3 bases, with 16 bases remaining between them. As DNA, the CDR3 is TGTGCCAGCAGTCCACGGGGGACGGAGGAAGAGACCCAGTACTTC. Protein product: CASSPRGTEEETQYF.

This clonotype was found a few times. The gene calls are TRBV20-1 and TRBJ2-7; 14 nucleotides align to TRBD2. V shed 5 bases and J 3 bases; nucleotides not matched to a gene: 21. There are 20 residues in the CDR3. CDR1 and CDR2 (germline): DFQATT, SNEGSKA (reference sequence). CDR3 DNA: TGCAGTGCTCCTTCCCGGACAGGGCCGGGACTAGCGGGAGCGGGCTACGAGCAGTACTTC. Translating it yields CSAPSRTGPGLAGAGYEQYF.

In this sample, this clonotype turned up many times. CDR3 sequence (DNA): TGTGCCAGCAGCTTCGGCTCGCCCCTAGCGGGAGGGGAGACCCAGTACTTC. Its protein product is CASSFGSPLAGGETQYF. This chain links TRBV4-2 with TRBJ2-5; TRBD2 agrees at 12 bases. Trimming cost V 5 bases and J 5 bases; bases outside gene matches: 12. Germline CDR1 and CDR2: LGHNA and YNFKEQ. The length of the CDR3 is 17 residues.

This clonotype was counted many times. This chain uses TRBV20-1 with TRBJ2-1, with TRBD1 matching 7 bases. Trimming cost V 3 bases and J 9 bases; bases outside gene matches: 8. CDR1 is DFQATT, CDR2 SNEGSKA, per germline (reference sequence). The CDR3 has 13 residues. CDR3 amino acids: CSARTGNVGEQFF. CDR3 DNA sequence: TGCAGTGCTAGGACAGGGAACGTGGGTGAGCAGTTCTTC.

This clonotype was seen repeatedly, ten times or more. The chain uses TRBV11-2 and TRBJ2-5; 10 bases match TRBD1. CDR3 length: 18 amino acids. Germline V gene data show CDR1 as SGHAT and CDR2 as FQNNGV. V dropped 5 bases and J dropped 6; count of bases not matched to a gene: 18. CDR3 nucleotides: TGTGCCAGCAGCCCCCCGGTCGGCGGGACAGGGGATTTAAAGACCCAGTACTTC. Residues: CASSPPVGGTGDLKTQYF.